This T cell receptor (beta chain) was profiled in a study of lymphopenia after photon versus proton radiotherapy. The study's findings and limits: Post-nadir diversity loss with photons came from oligoclonal expansion, particularly CD8+ Temra cells. Post-nadir TCR diversity decline inversely tracked overall survival among those who died. Better survival with proton therapy was suggested as possible, not demonstrated. Under photons, naive T cells and diversity fell while effector/memory populations rose.

This CDR3 has 15 amino acids. Trimming took 1 base from V and 3 from J; bases not matched to a gene: 4. CDR1 is SGHTS and CDR2 is YDEGEE in the germline V gene. The data were produced by immunoSEQ multiplex PCR, yet TCRdb's version contains in-frame clones alone and is incomplete. This table holds tens of thousands of clones, more than 90% found once. On this clone itself: Its cognate antigen is unknown.

Source: peripheral blood, taken from a patient treated with photon-based radiotherapy. The TCR originated in a woman aged 40 to 50 with cholangiocarcinoma. The chain is built from TRBV5-8 and TRBJ1-5; the match to TRBD1 covers 7 bases. CDR3 in amino acids: CASSLRTGLNQPQHF. CDR3 nucleotide sequence: TGTGCCAGCAGCTTGAGGACAGGCCTCAATCAGCCCCAGCATTTT.